This is a list of T cell receptor beta chains from one sample in a study of blood T cell repertoires in COVID-19. Method: immunoSEQ multiplex PCR; TCRdb's copy keeps in-frame clones and lacks some. The table records around 150,000 clones, approximately 80% of them present only once. The source material was peripheral blood. Source of these receptors: a human donor in a cohort sampled during active COVID-19. CDR3s include the opening cysteine and the closing phenylalanine or tryptophan.

>TRBJ2-7|TRBV15
CATSREVAGDPSYEQYF
>TRBJ2-1|TRBV23-1
CASNTPPDLKKRYKHNEQFF
>TRBJ1-5|TRBV7-8
CASSFSPTGGNQPQHF
>TRBJ1-2|TRBV9
CASSVGGRGNYGYTF
>TRBJ2-3|TRBV5-1
CASSWRDVRGGDTQYF
>TRBJ2-7|TRBV11-3
CASSNRDTYEQYF
>TRBJ1-1|TRBV25-1
CASSVGGLAEAFF
>TRBJ2-5|TRBV6-5
CASSSRVPETQYF
>TRBJ2-1|TRBV5-1
CASSLADSPYNEQFF
>TRBJ2-3|TRBV2
CASRLLAGGNTDTQYF
>TRBJ2-3|TRBV5-4
CASSWAILTDTQYF
>TRBJ2-2|TRBV2
CASSEKAGGTGELFF
>TRBJ2-3|TRBV4-1
CASSQDGGTDTQYF
>TRBJ1-6|TRBV3-1/TRBV3-2
CASSQAQGASGSPLHF
>TRBJ2-1|TRBV5-5
CASSSSGGPSYNEQFF
>TRBJ1-3|TRBV7-6
CASSPSPGQGGFGNTIYF
>TRBJ2-5|TRBV20-1
CSARLAETQYF